This TCR beta chain was sequenced for a study of blood T cell repertoires in COVID-19. At the level of the study: Some COVID-19 samples were acute and others convalescent; all came from the United States, Italy and Spain.

The method was immunoSEQ multiplex PCR; TCRdb's version includes in-frame clones alone and lacks a portion of them. The sample consists of around 300,000 clones, around 92% of them appearing once. The TCR originated in a woman in her 30s who had recovered from COVID-19. Sequencing was carried out using PBMCs or T cells enriched from blood (not recorded which).

DNA for the CDR3: TGTGCCAGCAGCTTTACAGGGGGCTTGAACACTGAAGCTTTCTTT. It encodes CASSFTGGLNTEAFF. The rearrangement uses TRBV7-2 and TRBJ1-1, with 9 positions matching TRBD1. The germline V gene encodes CDR1 SGHTA and CDR2 FQGNSA. The V and J ends lost 3 bases and 0 bases, in that order; junction bases with no gene match: 2. The CDR3 has 15 amino acids.